This record looks at one T cell receptor (beta chain) sequence and its context. What it binds is not known. The sample originates from a study of T cell responses to AZD1222 COVID-19 vaccine. Only in-frame clones appear in the TCRdb table, and some are missing; sequencing was by immunoSEQ multiplex PCR. The sample has some 150,000 clones; approximately 89% are singletons. V was clipped by 0 bases and J by 0 bases, with 9 bases between them. This CDR3 spans 16 amino acids. Germline CDR1 and CDR2: LGHDT and YNNKEL (reference sequence). Study results and caveats: Baseline testing showed seropositivity in only 5 or 6 AZD1222 recipients. Sampling that yielded the repertoires occurred only after the peak T cell response. Epitopes outside B.1.351 and B.1.1.7 mutated regions reportedly drew nearly half of spike TCRs. Receipt of two AZD1222 doses was followed by a rise in Spike-specific TCR breadth and depth.

This sequence joins TRBV3-1 (or the pseudogene TRBV3-2) and TRBJ2-1; D remains ambiguous. Sequenced material: peripheral blood, taken 28 days after the second AZD1222 dose. This TCR was sampled from an adult who received the AZD1222 COVID-19 vaccine. The CDR3 coding sequence is TGTGCCAGCAGCCAAGAGTACTTGTCCTCCTACAATGAGCAGTTCTTC. Translation gives CASSQEYLSSYNEQFF.